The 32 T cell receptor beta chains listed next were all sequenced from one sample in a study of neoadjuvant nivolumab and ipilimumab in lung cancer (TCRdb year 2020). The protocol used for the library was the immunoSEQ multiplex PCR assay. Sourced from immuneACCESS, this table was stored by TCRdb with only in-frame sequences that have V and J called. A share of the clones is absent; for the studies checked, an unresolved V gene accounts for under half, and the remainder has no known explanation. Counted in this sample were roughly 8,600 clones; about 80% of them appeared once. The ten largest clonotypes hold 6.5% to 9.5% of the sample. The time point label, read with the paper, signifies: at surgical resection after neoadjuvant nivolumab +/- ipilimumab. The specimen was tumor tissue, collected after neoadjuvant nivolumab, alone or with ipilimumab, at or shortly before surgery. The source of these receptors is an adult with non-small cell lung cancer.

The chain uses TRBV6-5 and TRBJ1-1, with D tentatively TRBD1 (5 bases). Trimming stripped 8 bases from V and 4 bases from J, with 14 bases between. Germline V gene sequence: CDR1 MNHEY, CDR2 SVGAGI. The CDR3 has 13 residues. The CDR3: CASGTPGVTEAFF. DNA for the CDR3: TGTGCCAGCGGGACGCCGGGCGTCACTGAAGCTTTCTTT.

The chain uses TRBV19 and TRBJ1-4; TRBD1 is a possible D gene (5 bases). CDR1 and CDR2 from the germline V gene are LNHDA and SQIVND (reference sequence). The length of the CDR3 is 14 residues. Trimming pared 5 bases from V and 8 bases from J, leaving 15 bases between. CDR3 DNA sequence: TGTGCCAGTAGTGGGGGTACTCTAGGAGAAAAACTGTTTTTT. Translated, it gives CASSGGTLGEKLFF. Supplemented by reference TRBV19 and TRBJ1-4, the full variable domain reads DGGITQSPKYLFRKEGQNVTLSCEQNLNHDAMYWYRQDPGQGLRLIYYSQIVNDFQKGDIAEGYSVSREKKESFPLTVTSAQKNPTAFYLCASSGGTLGEKLFFGSGTQLSVL.

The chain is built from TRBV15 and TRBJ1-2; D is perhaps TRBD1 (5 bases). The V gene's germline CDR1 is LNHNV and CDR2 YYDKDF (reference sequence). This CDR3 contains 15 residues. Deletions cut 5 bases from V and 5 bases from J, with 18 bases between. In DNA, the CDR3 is TGTGCCACCAGCCGGGACCGCATGGATTTGTATGGCTACACCTTC. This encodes CATSRDRMDLYGYTF.

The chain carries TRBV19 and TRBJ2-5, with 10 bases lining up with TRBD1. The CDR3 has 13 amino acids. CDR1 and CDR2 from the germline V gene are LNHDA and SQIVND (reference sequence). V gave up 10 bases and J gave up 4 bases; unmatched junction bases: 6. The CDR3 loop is CATRDRGVETQYF. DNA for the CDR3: TGTGCCACCCGGGACAGGGGCGTAGAGACCCAGTACTTC.

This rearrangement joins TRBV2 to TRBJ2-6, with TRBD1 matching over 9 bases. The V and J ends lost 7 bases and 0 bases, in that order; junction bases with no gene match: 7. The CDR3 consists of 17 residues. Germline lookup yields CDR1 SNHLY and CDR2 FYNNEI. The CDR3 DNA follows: TGTGCCAGCATCACCGGGACAGGGACCTCTGGGGCCAACGTCCTGACTTTC. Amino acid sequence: CASITGTGTSGANVLTF. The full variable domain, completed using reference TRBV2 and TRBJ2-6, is EPEVTQTPSHQVTQMGQEVILRCVPISNHLYFYWYRQILGQKVEFLVSFYNNEISEKSEIFDDQFSVERPDGSNFTLKIRSTKLEDSAMYFCASITGTGTSGANVLTFGAGSRLTVL.

As DNA, the CDR3 is TGTGCCAGCAGCCAGGCTCCGGGAGCGGTTGACTACAATGAGCAGTTCTTC. This gives the protein CASSQAPGAVDYNEQFF. V and J are TRBV4-2 and TRBJ2-1; possibly TRBD2 for D (6 bases). Germline V gives CDR1 LGHNA, CDR2 YNFKEQ. The CDR3 runs to 17 residues. The V and J ends lost 3 bases and 3 bases respectively, with 18 bases between them.

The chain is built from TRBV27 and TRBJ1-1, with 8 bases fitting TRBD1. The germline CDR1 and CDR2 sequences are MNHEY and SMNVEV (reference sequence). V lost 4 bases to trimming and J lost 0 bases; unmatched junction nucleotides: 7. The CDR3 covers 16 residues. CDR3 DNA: TGTGCCAGCAGTTATATGACAGGGGCCATGAACACTGAAGCTTTCTTT. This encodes CASSYMTGAMNTEAFF.

This CDR3 reads CASSSLKGPQETQYF. DNA for the CDR3: TGTGCCAGCAGTTCCCTCAAGGGCCCTCAAGAGACCCAGTACTTC. V gene TRBV5-6 combines with J gene TRBJ2-5; D is uncertain. The CDR3 spans 15 residues. Germline CDR1 and CDR2: SGHDT and YYEEEE. Trimming took off 5 bases at V and 2 bases at J, with 16 bases between the two ends. Drawing the rest from reference TRBV5-6 and TRBJ2-5, the complete variable domain is DAGVTQSPTHLIKTRGQQVTLRCSPKSGHDTVSWYQQALGQGPQFIFQYYEEEERQRGNFPDRFSGHQFPNYSSELNVNALLLGDSALYLCASSSLKGPQETQYFGPGTRLLVL.

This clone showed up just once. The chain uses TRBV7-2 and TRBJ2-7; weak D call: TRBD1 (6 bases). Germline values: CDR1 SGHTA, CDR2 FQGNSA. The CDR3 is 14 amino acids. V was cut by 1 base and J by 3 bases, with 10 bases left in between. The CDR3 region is CASSLGQAHYEQYF. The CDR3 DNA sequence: TGTGCCAGCAGCTTAGGACAGGCGCACTACGAGCAGTACTTC.

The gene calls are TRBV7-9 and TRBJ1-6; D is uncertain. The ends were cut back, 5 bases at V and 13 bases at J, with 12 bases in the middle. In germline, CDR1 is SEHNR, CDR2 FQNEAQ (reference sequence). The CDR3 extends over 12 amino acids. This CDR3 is CASSLLRVPLHF. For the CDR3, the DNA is TGTGCCAGCAGCCTCCTACGGGTCCCCCTCCACTTT.

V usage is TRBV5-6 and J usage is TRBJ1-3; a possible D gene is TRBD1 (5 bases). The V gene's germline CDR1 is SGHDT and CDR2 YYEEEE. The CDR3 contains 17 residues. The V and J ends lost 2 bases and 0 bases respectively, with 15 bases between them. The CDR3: CASSLRTGTRSGNTIYF. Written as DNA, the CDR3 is TGTGCCAGCAGCTTACGCACAGGCACCCGCTCTGGAAACACCATATATTTT.

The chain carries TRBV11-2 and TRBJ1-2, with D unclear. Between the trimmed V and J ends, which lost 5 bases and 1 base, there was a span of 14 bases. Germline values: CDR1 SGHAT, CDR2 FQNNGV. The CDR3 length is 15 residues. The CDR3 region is CASSPSPTDNYGYTF. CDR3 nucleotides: TGTGCCAGCAGCCCCAGTCCTACTGATAACTATGGCTACACCTTC.

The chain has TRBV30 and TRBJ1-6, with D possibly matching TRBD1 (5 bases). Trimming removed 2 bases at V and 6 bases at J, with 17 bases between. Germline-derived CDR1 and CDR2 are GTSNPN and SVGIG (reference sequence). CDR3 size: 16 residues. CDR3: CAWSPSRVGLNSPLHF. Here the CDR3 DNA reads TGTGCCTGGAGTCCATCCAGGGTAGGGCTTAATTCACCCCTCCACTTT.

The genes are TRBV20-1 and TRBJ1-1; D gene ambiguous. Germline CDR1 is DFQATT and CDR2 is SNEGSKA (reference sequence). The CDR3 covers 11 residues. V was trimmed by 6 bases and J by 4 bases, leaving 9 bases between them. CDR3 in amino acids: CSAWSGTEAFF. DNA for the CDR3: TGCAGTGCCTGGAGCGGCACTGAAGCTTTCTTT.

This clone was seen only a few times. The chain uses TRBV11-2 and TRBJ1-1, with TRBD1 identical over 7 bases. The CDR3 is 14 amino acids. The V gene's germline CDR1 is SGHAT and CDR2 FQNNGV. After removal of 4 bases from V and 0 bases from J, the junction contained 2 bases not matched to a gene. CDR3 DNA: TGTGCCAGCAGCTGGGGACAGATGAACACTGAAGCTTTCTTT. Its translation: CASSWGQMNTEAFF.

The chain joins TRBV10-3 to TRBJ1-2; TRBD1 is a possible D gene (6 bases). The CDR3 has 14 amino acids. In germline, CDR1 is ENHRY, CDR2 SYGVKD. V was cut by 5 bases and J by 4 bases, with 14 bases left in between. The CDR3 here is CAISKDSMGYGYTF. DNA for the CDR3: TGTGCCATCAGTAAGGACAGCATGGGCTATGGCTACACCTTC.

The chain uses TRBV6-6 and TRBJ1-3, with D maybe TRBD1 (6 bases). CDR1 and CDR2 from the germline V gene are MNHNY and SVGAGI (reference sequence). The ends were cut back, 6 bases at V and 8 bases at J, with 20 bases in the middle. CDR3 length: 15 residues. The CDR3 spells CASRLQGSRADTIYF. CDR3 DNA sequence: TGTGCCAGCAGGCTACAGGGAAGTAGGGCGGACACCATATATTTT.

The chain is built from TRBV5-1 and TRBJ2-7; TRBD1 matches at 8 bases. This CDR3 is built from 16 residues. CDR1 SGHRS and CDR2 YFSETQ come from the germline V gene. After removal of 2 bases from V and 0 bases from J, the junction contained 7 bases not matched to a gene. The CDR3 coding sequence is TGCGCCAGCAGCTTTAGTTTGGGACAGGCCTCCTACGAGCAGTACTTC. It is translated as CASSFSLGQASYEQYF.

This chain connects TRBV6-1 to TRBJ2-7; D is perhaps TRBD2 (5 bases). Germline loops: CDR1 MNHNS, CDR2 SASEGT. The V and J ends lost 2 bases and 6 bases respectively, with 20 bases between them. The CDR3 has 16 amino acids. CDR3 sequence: CASSERGLNGLFEQYF. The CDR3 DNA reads TGTGCCAGCAGTGAAAGAGGGTTAAACGGACTGTTCGAGCAGTACTTC.

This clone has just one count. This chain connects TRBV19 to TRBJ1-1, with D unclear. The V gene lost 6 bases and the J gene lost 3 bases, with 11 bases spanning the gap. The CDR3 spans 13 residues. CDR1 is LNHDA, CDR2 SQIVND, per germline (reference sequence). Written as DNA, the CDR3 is TGTGCCAGTAGCCCCCTCGTGTACACTGAAGCTTTCTTT. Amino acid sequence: CASSPLVYTEAFF.

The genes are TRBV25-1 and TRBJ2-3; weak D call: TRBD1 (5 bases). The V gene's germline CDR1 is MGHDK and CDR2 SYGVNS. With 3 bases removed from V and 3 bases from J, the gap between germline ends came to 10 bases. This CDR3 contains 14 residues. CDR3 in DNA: TGTGCCAGCAGTGAGCAGGGTCGGACAGATACGCAGTATTTT. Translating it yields CASSEQGRTDTQYF.

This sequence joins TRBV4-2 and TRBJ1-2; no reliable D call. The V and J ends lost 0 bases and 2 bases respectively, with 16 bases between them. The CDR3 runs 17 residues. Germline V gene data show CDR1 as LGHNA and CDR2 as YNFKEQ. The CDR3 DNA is TGTGCCAGCAGCCAAGATTCCCAATTAACAGTAAACTATGGCTACACCTTC. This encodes CASSQDSQLTVNYGYTF.

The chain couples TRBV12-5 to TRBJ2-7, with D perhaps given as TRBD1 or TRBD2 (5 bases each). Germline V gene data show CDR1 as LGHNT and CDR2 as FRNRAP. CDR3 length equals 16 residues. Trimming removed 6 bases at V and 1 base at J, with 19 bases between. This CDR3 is CASGLTRGTGSYEQYF. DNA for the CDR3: TGTGCTAGTGGCTTGACGCGAGGGACGGGTTCCTACGAGCAGTACTTC.

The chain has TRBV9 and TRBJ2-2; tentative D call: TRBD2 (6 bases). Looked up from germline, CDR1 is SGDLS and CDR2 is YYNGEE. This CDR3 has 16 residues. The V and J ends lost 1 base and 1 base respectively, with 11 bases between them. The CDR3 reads CASSVSGWENTGELFF. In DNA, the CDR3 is TGTGCCAGCAGCGTAAGCGGGTGGGAGAACACCGGGGAGCTGTTTTTT.

CDR3 coding DNA: TGTGCCAGCTCACCTGCCTCCAATCAGCCCCAGCATTTT. Protein product: CASSPASNQPQHF. The genes are TRBV18 and TRBJ1-5; D not certain. The CDR3 runs 13 residues. Germline V gene data show CDR1 as KGHSH and CDR2 as LQKENI. The V gene lost 3 bases and the J gene lost 3 bases, with 6 bases spanning the gap.

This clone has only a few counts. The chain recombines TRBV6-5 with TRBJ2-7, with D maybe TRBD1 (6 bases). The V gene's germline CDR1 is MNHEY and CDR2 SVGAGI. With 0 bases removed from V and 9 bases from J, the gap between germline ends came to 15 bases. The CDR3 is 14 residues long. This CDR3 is CASSYSTDRGWQYF. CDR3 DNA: TGTGCCAGCAGTTACTCGACGGACAGAGGGTGGCAGTACTTC.

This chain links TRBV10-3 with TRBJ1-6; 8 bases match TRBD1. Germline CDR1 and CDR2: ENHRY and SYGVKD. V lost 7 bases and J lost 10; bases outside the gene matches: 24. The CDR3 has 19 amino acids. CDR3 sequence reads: CAIILEFSGGDRGYSPLHF. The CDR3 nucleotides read TGTGCCATCATCCTCGAATTCTCTGGGGGAGACAGGGGATACTCACCCCTCCACTTT.

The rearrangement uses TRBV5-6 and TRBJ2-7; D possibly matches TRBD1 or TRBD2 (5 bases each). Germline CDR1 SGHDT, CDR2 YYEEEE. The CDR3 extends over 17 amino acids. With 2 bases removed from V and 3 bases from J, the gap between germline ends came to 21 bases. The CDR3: CASSLAPLDRLLYEQYF. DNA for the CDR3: TGTGCCAGCAGCTTAGCCCCTCTCGACAGACTACTCTACGAGCAGTACTTC.

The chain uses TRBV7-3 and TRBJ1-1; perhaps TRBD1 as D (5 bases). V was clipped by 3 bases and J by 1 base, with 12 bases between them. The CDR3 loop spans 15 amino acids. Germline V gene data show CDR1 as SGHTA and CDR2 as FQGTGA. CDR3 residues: CASSFMGGQNTEAFF. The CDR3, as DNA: TGTGCCAGCAGCTTTATGGGAGGACAGAACACTGAAGCTTTCTTT.

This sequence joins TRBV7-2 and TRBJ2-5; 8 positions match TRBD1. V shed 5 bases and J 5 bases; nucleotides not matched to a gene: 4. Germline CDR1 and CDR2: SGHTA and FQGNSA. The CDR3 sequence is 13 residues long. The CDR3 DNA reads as TGTGCCAGCAGCACTTACAGGGGGGAGACCCAGTACTTC. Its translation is CASSTYRGETQYF.

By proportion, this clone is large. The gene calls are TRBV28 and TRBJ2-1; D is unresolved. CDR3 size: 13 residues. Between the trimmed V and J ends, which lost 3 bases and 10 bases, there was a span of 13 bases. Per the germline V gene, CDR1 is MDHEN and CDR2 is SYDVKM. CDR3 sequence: CASSFGLWREQFF. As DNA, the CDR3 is TGTGCCAGCAGTTTCGGGCTATGGAGAGAGCAGTTCTTC.

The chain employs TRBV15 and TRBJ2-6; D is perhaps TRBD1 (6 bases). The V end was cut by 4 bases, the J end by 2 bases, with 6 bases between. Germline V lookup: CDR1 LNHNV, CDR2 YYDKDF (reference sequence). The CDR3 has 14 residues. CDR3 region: CATSNRAGANVLTF. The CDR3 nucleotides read TGTGCCACCAGCAACAGGGCTGGGGCCAACGTCCTGACTTTC.